This record covers a single T cell receptor beta chain. Original methodology: Reference gene primer amplification gave nucleated cell count estimates. Data came from immunoSEQ multiplex PCR; TCRdb stores just in-frame clones and leaves some out. That table supplies the V and J calls and clone size; D and trimming were determined from the DNA. The sample has 25,000 to 35,000 clones, approximately 88% seen once. V shed 6 bases, J shed 6 bases, and the junction held 5 bases outside the gene matches. There are 13 residues in the CDR3. Germline CDR1 and CDR2: SGHTA and FQGTGA. The sample belongs to a study of blood T cell repertoires in COVID-19. Study background: The samples span acute and convalescent COVID-19 from the United States, Italy and Spain. The analysed material was cDNA or gDNA that came from T cells, B-cell-depleted T cells, or PBMCs.

The sample taken for sequencing was peripheral blood. This receptor was obtained from a woman aged 40-49 years with active or convalescent COVID-19. The chain has TRBV7-3 and TRBJ2-1; the match to TRBD2 covers 7 bases. CDR3 DNA sequence: TGTGCCAGCAGTTTGGGGGGGAGCAATGAGCAGTTCTTC. It is translated as CASSLGGSNEQFF.